This TCR beta chain was captured by sequencing in a study of shared clonotypes between healthy human individuals. Sequencing used immunoSEQ multiplex PCR; TCRdb keeps in-frame clones, though not all of them. In the table there are approximately 2.3 million clones, more than 85% of which are singletons. Notes on this clone: Its cognate antigen is unknown.

Germline-derived CDR1 and CDR2 are SGHRS and YFSETQ. Trimming removed 3 bases from V and 5 bases from J; junction bases left unmatched: 6. The CDR3 runs to 16 residues. Study-level points and caveats: Specimens sampled were limited to blood, with tissue repertoires likely differing. In contrast to clonotypes shared by all four donors, non-shared clonotypes had lower generation probabilities. Naive subsets, compared against memory subsets, generally had larger estimated richness values. In the sorted subsets, rarefaction showed sequencing was incomplete despite large depth.

The TCR comes from a man between 18 and 29 years old in good health. Some clones in this sample may be carry-over from other donors' samples. The sample comprised naive CD4+ T cells from PBMCs. Subset described: CD45RA+ positively selected. The chain uses TRBV5-1 and TRBJ2-5; 14 bases map to TRBD2. The CDR3 DNA reads as TGCGCCAGCAGCTCCGGACTAGCGGGAGGAGGTGAGACCCAGTACTTC. It yields the protein CASSSGLAGGGETQYF.